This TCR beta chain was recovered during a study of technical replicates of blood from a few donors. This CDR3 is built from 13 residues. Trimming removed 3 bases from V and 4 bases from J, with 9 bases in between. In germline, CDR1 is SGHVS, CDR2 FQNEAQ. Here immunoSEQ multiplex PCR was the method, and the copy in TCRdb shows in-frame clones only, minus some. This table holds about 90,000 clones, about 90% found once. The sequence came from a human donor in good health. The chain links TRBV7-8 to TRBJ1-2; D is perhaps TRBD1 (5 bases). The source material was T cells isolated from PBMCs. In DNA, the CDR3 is TGTGCCAGCAGCTTTGCAGGGCCCTATGGCTACACCTTC. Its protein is CASSFAGPYGYTF.